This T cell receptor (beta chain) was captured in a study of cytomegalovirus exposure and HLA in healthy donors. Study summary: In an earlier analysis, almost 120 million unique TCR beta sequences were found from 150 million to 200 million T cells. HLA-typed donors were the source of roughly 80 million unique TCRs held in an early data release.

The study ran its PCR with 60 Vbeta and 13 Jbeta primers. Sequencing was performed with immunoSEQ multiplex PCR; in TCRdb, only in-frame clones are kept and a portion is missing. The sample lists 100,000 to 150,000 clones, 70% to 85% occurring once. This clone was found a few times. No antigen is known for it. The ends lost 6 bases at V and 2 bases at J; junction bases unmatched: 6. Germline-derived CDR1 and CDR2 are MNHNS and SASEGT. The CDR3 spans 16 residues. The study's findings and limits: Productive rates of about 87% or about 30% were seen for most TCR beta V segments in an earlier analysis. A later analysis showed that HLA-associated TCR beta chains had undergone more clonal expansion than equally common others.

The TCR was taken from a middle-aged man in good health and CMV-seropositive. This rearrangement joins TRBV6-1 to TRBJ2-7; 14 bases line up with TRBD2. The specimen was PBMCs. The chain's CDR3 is CASSERTSGRPYEQYF. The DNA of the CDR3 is TGTGCCAGCAGCGAACGGACTAGCGGGAGGCCCTACGAGCAGTACTTC.